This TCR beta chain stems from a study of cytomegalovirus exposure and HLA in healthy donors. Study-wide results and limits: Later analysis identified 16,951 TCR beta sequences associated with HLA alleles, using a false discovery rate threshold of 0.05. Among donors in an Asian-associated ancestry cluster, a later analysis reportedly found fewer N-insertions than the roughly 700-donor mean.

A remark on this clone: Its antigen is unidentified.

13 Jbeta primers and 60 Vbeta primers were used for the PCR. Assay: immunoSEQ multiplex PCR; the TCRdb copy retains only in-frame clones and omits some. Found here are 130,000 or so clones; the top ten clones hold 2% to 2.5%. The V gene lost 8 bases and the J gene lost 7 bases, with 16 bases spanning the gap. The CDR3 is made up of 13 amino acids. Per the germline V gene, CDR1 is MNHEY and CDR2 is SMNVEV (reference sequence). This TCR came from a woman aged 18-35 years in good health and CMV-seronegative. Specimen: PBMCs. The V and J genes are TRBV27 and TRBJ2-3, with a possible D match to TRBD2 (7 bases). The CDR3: CASGGGPENTQYF. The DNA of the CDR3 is TGTGCCAGCGGGGGGGGCCCGGAGAATACGCAGTATTTT.